These 13 T cell receptor beta chains were all obtained from the same sample, sequenced in a study of blood T cell repertoires in COVID-19. Assay used: immunoSEQ multiplex PCR; TCRdb lists only in-frame clones, some missing. The sample includes around 280,000 clones, around 84% of them seen just once. The source material was peripheral blood. The receptor set was obtained from a man aged 70 or older with acute or convalescent COVID-19.

This chain links TRBV27 with TRBJ1-1; D ambiguous. Germline CDR1 reads MNHEY; CDR2 reads SMNVEV (reference sequence). CDR3 length equals 12 residues. The V and J ends lost 6 bases and 12 bases respectively, with 17 bases between them. CDR3 DNA: TGTGCCAGCAGCGGTGGAGGGAAGTATACTTTCTTT. This sequence encodes CASSGGGKYTFF.

For the CDR3, the DNA is TGTGCCATCAGGACAGCGAACACTGAAGCTTTCTTT. It translates to CAIRTANTEAFF. The chain uses TRBV6-6 and TRBJ1-1; perhaps TRBD1 as D (6 bases). Germline CDR1 and CDR2: MNHNY and SVGAGI (reference sequence). Trimming took off 10 bases at V and 1 base at J, with 10 bases between the two ends. This CDR3 region has 12 residues.

J is TRBJ1-6 and V is TRBV2; no definite D call. The V gene lost 2 bases and the J gene lost 8 bases, with 4 bases spanning the gap. The CDR3 consists of 12 residues. Germline CDR1 is SNHLY and CDR2 is FYNNEI. The DNA for the CDR3 is TGTGCCAGCAGTGAACTGTATTCACCCCTCCACTTT. Translation gives CASSELYSPLHF.

The V call is TRBV7-6, the J call TRBJ2-5; D is possibly TRBD2 (5 bases). V gave up 5 bases and J gave up 7 bases, with 17 bases separating them. This CDR3 comprises 14 residues. CDR1 and CDR2 from the germline V gene are SGHVS and FNYEAQ. In nucleotides, the CDR3 is TGTGCCAGCAGCCCCCGGACTGGGTCTGGGACCCAGTACTTC. This translates into CASSPRTGSGTQYF.

This clone has only one observation. The genes are TRBV18 and TRBJ1-4; TRBD1 aligns across 9 bases. Germline V gives CDR1 KGHSH, CDR2 LQKENI. This CDR3 comprises 15 residues. V gave up 5 bases and J gave up 3 bases; unmatched junction bases: 4. CDR3 in amino acids: CASSAQGAANEKLFF. CDR3 bases: TGTGCCAGCTCAGCACAGGGGGCAGCTAATGAAAAACTGTTTTTT.

This clone has more than one count but fewer than ten. The rearrangement links TRBV4-3 to TRBJ2-3, with D uncertain. Germline CDR1 is LGHNA and CDR2 is YSLEER. This CDR3 has 16 residues. Between the trimmed V and J ends, which lost 1 base and 1 base, there was a span of 12 bases. The CDR3 nucleotides read TGCGCCAGCAGCCAAGTTCGAGGAGATGGCACAGATACGCAGTATTTT. Its translation is CASSQVRGDGTDTQYF.

The chain uses TRBV7-9 and TRBJ2-3; TRBD2 might be the D (5 bases). Deletions cut 7 bases from V and 6 bases from J, with 17 bases between. The CDR3 has 14 residues. Germline CDR1 reads SEHNR; CDR2 reads FQNEAQ (reference sequence). CDR3 amino acids: CASTPPGDQDTQYF. The CDR3, as DNA: TGTGCCAGCACCCCCCCCGGGGATCAGGATACGCAGTATTTT.

This chain connects TRBV28 to TRBJ1-2; 7 nucleotides align to TRBD1. Unmatched junction bases numbered 6, after V lost 5 bases and J lost 6 bases. CDR1 is MDHEN and CDR2 is SYDVKM in the germline V gene. This CDR3 has 13 amino acids. CDR3 in DNA: TGTGCCAGCAGTACAGGGGAATTCAATGGCTACACCTTC. It translates to CASSTGEFNGYTF.

The CDR3 loop reads CASSLRRVNADTQYF. CDR3 in DNA: TGCGCCAGCAGCTTGAGGAGGGTCAACGCAGATACGCAGTATTTT. The V and J genes are TRBV5-1 and TRBJ2-3, with D tentatively TRBD2 (6 bases). Germline CDR1 is SGHRS and CDR2 is YFSETQ. The CDR3 sequence is 15 residues long. V shed 1 base and J shed 4 bases, with 13 bases lying between them.

V usage is TRBV7-2 and J usage is TRBJ2-2, with TRBD2 matching over 12 bases. The trim removed 4 bases at V and 6 bases at J, leaving 6 bases unmatched. This CDR3 has 16 residues. Germline V gene sequence: CDR1 SGHTA, CDR2 FQGNSA. The DNA for the CDR3 is TGTGCCAGCAGCTACCAGGCTAGCGGGGGGGCCGGGGAGCTGTTTTTT. Translating gives CASSYQASGGAGELFF.

The chain joins TRBV27 to TRBJ2-3; 7 nucleotides align to TRBD1. The CDR3 totals 17 residues. CDR1 and CDR2 (germline): MNHEY, SMNVEV (reference sequence). Trimming at V came to 6 bases and at J to 2 bases, leaving 14 bases not matched to a gene. The CDR3 coding sequence is TGTGCCAGCAGGTCTTTTTGGACAGGCGACAACACAGATACGCAGTATTTT. It encodes CASRSFWTGDNTDTQYF.

The rearrangement uses TRBV11-2 and TRBJ2-2, with 11 nucleotides matching TRBD1. CDR1 is SGHAT and CDR2 is FQNNGV in the germline V gene. The CDR3 contains 15 residues. V gave up 3 bases and J gave up 7 bases; unmatched junction bases: 4. The CDR3 loop reads CASSLGQGVFGELFF. The DNA for the CDR3 is TGTGCCAGCAGCTTGGGACAGGGGGTCTTCGGGGAGCTGTTTTTT.

A single count supports this clone. The chain joins TRBV6-6 to TRBJ2-7, with 9 bases that match TRBD1. Germline-derived CDR1 and CDR2 are MNHNY and SVGAGI (reference sequence). This CDR3 spans 15 amino acids. V shed 3 bases, J shed 5 bases, and the junction held 8 bases outside the gene matches. CDR3 loop: CASSYGGDREDEQYF. CDR3 DNA sequence: TGTGCCAGCAGTTATGGGGGGGACAGGGAAGACGAGCAGTACTTC.